Given below is one TCR beta chain in context. This clone was detected only a few times. Its antigen is unknown. Base qualities were left out, and no much larger clone turns up one base away. TCRbeta CDR3 regions were amplified from genomic DNA by means of the immunoSEQ Assay, a bias-controlled multiplex PCR. Per the source publication's procedure: The number of nucleated cells in each sample was estimated by amplification of reference gene primers within the assay. Sequence reads were collapsed and filtered to measure the absolute abundance of every unique TCRbeta CDR3 rearrangement. Productive Simpson clonality was computed per sample as the square root of Simpson's diversity index over productive rearrangements. What TCRdb holds here is the immuneACCESS table cut down to in-frame rearrangements. Part of the clones is not present; checked against another copy, under half of the missing clones reflect an unresolved V gene, and the others are unexplained. That table furnishes V, J and clone size, whereas the DNA furnished D and trimming. Across this sample there are around 130,000 clones, with 80% to 90% seen only once. 2% to 2.5% of the sample is in the top ten clones.

The data belong to a study of blood T cell repertoires in COVID-19 (dated by TCRdb to 2018 to 2020). Background for the entire study: The collaborator samples originated in the United States, Italy and Spain and spanned the acute and convalescent phases of COVID-19. The material from the prospective study consisted of cDNA or gDNA derived from T cells, B-cell-depleted T cells, or PBMCs. Deeply sampled blood TCRbeta repertoires from subjects exposed to, actively infected with, or recovered from COVID-19 were included in the dataset. A freely available public database, intended as a resource for researchers studying the immune response to SARS-CoV-2, is where the repertoires were released. The samples were drawn from two sources: the first 160 participants of the ongoing ImmuneRACE study, and some 1,300 subjects contributed by 6 global collaborators. A de-identified subject ID, COVID-19 status, age in years and sex were almost always included in the sample metadata. HLA class I and class II types, where available, came from metadata supplied by the sample provider rather than from assay-based typing. Findings and caveats that apply to the study as a whole: The quantity of clinical and demographic metadata differed by source and by participant and was supplied without curation.

The collaborating institutions used their own protocols to collect whole blood in K2EDTA tubes. For TCRbeta analysis, collaborators shipped samples in one of three forms: frozen whole blood, isolated PBMCs, or DNA extracted from either of those sample types. This TCR derives from a woman between 45 and 60 years old with acute or convalescent COVID-19. Sequenced material: peripheral blood.

CDR3 loop: CASTGTTGAGTEAFF. The sequenced DNA: TGTGCCAGCACCGGTACGACAGGGGCTGGCACTGAAGCTTTCTTT. Here the chain combines TRBV5-6 and TRBJ1-1, and 8 junction bases match TRBD1. From the cysteine through the phenylalanine, the CDR3 covers 15 amino acids. The retained sequence is limited to the CDR3, 45 bases, with the frame set at the first base. The germline V gene specifies SGHDT as CDR1 and YYEEEE as CDR2. After removal of 6 bases from V and 4 bases from J, the junction retains 11 bases not matched to a gene.